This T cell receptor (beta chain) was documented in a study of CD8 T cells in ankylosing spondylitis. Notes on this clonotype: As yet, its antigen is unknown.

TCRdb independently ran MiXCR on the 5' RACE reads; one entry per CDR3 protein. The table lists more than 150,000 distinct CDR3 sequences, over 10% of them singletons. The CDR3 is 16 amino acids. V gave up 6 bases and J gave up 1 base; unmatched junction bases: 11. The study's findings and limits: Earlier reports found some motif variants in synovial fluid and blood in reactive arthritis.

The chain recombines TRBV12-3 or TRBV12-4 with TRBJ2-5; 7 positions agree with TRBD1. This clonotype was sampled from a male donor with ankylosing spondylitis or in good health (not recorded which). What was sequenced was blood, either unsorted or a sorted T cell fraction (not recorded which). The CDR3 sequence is CASSQGVETVQETQYF. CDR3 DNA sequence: TGTGCCAGCAGCCAGGGGGTCGAGACTGTCCAAGAGACCCAGTACTTC.